The T cell receptor (beta chain) described here comes from a study of T cell changes during pregnancy in multiple sclerosis. CDR1 SGDLS and CDR2 YYNGEE come from the germline V gene. Trimming pared 3 bases from V and 8 bases from J, leaving 12 bases between. The CDR3 is 13 residues long. Clones were sequenced by immunoSEQ multiplex PCR, and TCRdb holds only the in-frame ones, with some missing. The sample holds roughly 93,000 clones, 91% seen once. This clonotype was obtained from a female donor with multiple sclerosis, enrolled in a pregnancy study. J is TRBJ2-1 and V is TRBV9; possibly TRBD1 for D (6 bases). Sequences were derived from peripheral blood, sampled before pregnancy. The CDR3 region has the DNA TGTGCCAGCAGCGGCACAGGGACCTATGAGCAGTTCTTC. The encoded protein is CASSGTGTYEQFF.